The rows below give T cell receptor beta chains drawn from one sample of a study of beta chain features in type 1 diabetes. Assay: immunoSEQ multiplex PCR; the TCRdb copy retains only in-frame clones and omits some. The sample comprises around 450,000 clones, over 10% of which are singletons, and 0.045% to 0.06% rests with the top ten. Specimen: naive CD4+ T cells from blood. These TCRs come from a woman aged 18-29 years in good health. Each CDR3 is given with its conserved first and last residue. A D gene is named only where the DNA matches it firmly. Clone size is not always given. Where it is, it says once, few, many or a class for expanded clones.

.	TRBV7-9	.	TRBJ1-1	CASPGQSNTEAFF	TGTGCCAGCCCCGGACAGTCGAACACTGAAGCTTTCTTT
.	TRBV9	.	TRBJ2-1	CASSVGNLARANEQFF	TGTGCCAGCAGCGTAGGGAATTTGGCCAGGGCCAATGAGCAGTTCTTC
few	TRBV4-2	TRBD1	TRBJ2-2	CASSQGTVDTGELFF	TGTGCCAGCAGCCAGGGGACAGTCGACACCGGGGAGCTGTTTTTT
.	TRBV28	TRBD1	TRBJ1-1	CASIRVRGKTEAFF	TGTGCCAGCATCCGGGTCAGGGGGAAGACTGAAGCTTTCTTT
.	TRBV5-1	TRBD2	TRBJ2-3	CASSLLAGGRGTDTQYF	TGCGCCAGCAGCTTGCTAGCGGGAGGGAGGGGCACAGATACGCAGTATTTT
few	TRBV15	.	TRBJ1-6	CATSRVRGDNSPLHF	TGTGCCACCAGCAGAGTTAGGGGTGATAATTCACCCCTCCACTTT
few	TRBV5-1	.	TRBJ2-5	CASSFNSETQYF	TGCGCCAGCAGCTTTAATTCCGAGACCCAGTACTTC
few	TRBV5-4	TRBD2	TRBJ2-2	CASSLGSGRATGELFF	TGTGCCAGCAGCTTGGGCAGCGGGAGGGCCACCGGGGAGCTGTTTTTT
few	TRBV29-1	.	TRBJ2-5	CSGKQGGEETQYF	TGCAGCGGGAAACAGGGCGGGGAAGAGACCCAGTACTTC
once	TRBV6-5	.	TRBJ1-2	CASSLTINYGYTF	TGTGCCAGCAGTTTAACCATTAACTATGGCTACACCTTC